Sequencing of this T cell receptor beta chain was carried out in a study of molecular identifiers for immune sequencing clone quantification. Whole-study findings and limits: With a barcode shared among identical TCR molecules, highly expanded clone sizes could be underestimated.

TCRdb reprocessed the PCR reads with MiXCR, giving one entry per CDR3 protein. The table records hundreds of thousands of distinct CDR3 sequences, 25% of them present only once. V was cut by 1 base and J by 1 base, with 10 bases left in between. The V gene's germline CDR1 is SGHDN and CDR2 FVKESK. This CDR3 contains 15 residues. Remarks on this clonotype: Its antigen is unknown. A much larger clone sits a single nucleotide away, making a read error possible.

A CD8+CD4-CCR7+CD45RA+ phenotype served as the sorting definition for naive CD8 T cells. The receptor was isolated from a human donor in good health. Some libraries in this study had Jurkat cell RNA spiked in. This chain links TRBV14 with TRBJ1-1; D is possibly TRBD1 (6 bases). Sequenced: naive CD8+ T cells from blood, with Jurkat cell RNA spiked in. Subset given: FACS-sorted CD8+CD4-CCR7+CD45RA+ naive T cells. The CDR3, as DNA: TGTGCCAGCAGCCAAGCCGGGGGCACGAACACTGAAGCTTTCTTT. Translated: CASSQAGGTNTEAFF.